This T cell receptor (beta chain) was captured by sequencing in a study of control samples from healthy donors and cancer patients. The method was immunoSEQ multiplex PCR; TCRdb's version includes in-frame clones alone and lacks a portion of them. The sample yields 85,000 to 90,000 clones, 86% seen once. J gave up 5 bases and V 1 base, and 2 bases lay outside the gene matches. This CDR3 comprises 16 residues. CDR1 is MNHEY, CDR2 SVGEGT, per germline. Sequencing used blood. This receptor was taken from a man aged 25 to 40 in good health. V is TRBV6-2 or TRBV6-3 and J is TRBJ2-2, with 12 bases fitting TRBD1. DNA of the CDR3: TGTGCCAGCAGTTACTGGGGACAGGGGGCGACCGGGGAGCTGTTTTTT. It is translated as CASSYWGQGATGELFF.